This T cell receptor (beta chain) was sequenced in a study of blood T cell repertoires in COVID-19. Study-level information: Both acute and convalescent COVID-19 samples were obtained from the United States, Italy and Spain.

Assay used: immunoSEQ multiplex PCR; TCRdb lists only in-frame clones, some missing. The table lists approximately 75,000 clones, approximately 86% of them singletons. Germline loops: CDR1 MGHDK, CDR2 SYGVNS. The CDR3 covers 12 residues. The V end was cut by 1 base, the J end by 10 bases, with 10 bases between. The sample taken for sequencing was peripheral blood. This receptor was identified in a man aged 45 to 65 with acute or convalescent COVID-19. The rearrangement uses TRBV25-1 and TRBJ1-1; the D gene is possibly TRBD1 (6 bases). The CDR3 region is CASSESARGAFF. The DNA for the CDR3 is TGTGCCAGCAGTGAATCCGCCAGGGGAGCTTTCTTT.